These 8 T cell receptor beta chains share one sample of origin, sequenced in a study of T cells in Graves' hyperthyroidism and ophthalmopathy. Amplified TCR beta CDR3 regions derived from RNA transcripts. The TCR CDR3 first-round RT-PCR relied on the HTBI primer set. TCRdb re-analysed the multiplex PCR reads in MiXCR, keeping a single row per CDR3 protein. The sample contains 250,000 or so distinct CDR3 sequences, approximately 14% of which appear only once. The material sequenced was blood. The receptors here all came from a woman in her 40s with Graves' hyperthyroidism that later progressed to Graves' ophthalmopathy.

In its sample, this clonotype was seen many times. J is TRBJ1-6 and V is TRBV10-2; D is perhaps TRBD1 (6 bases). The CDR3 covers 14 residues. Germline V lookup: CDR1 WSHSY, CDR2 SAAADI. V lost 2 bases and J 8 bases, leaving 10 bases between the germline ends. As DNA, the CDR3 is TGCGCCAGCAGTGAGGGACAGTCTTATTCACCCCTCCACTTT. It is translated as CASSEGQSYSPLHF.

This clonotype was counted at least ten times. As DNA, the CDR3 is TGCAGTGCTCCGACAGAGACCCAGTACTTC. Amino acid sequence: CSAPTETQYF. The gene calls are TRBV20-1 and TRBJ2-5; D unclear. V was cut by 5 bases and J by 4 bases, with 5 bases left in between. CDR1 is DFQATT and CDR2 is SNEGSKA in the germline V gene (reference sequence). This CDR3 spans 10 amino acids.

The chain uses TRBV5-1 and TRBJ2-5; 10 positions agree with TRBD2. CDR1 is SGHRS and CDR2 is YFSETQ in the germline V gene. V trimming: 4 bases; J trimming: 4 bases; junction bases outside the gene matches: 4. The CDR3 loop spans 14 amino acids. The CDR3 DNA is TGCGCCAGCAGCGAAGGGACTAGCGCAGAGACCCAGTACTTC. This encodes CASSEGTSAETQYF.

Many counts were recorded for this clonotype. V and J are TRBV18 and TRBJ2-3; D call uncertain. This CDR3 comprises 14 residues. Trimming cost V 0 bases and J 3 bases, with 7 bases left between them. In germline, CDR1 is KGHSH, CDR2 LQKENI. CDR3 sequence reads: CASSPPPRTDTQYF. In DNA, the CDR3 is TGTGCCAGCTCACCACCTCCCAGAACAGATACGCAGTATTTT.

There are many counts of this clonotype. At one boundary the junction diverges from the germline segment, which might be a read error. CDR3 in DNA: TGTGCCAGCAGGGAAGATCAGGTCTACGAGCAGTACTTC. This gives the protein CASREDQVYEQYF. This chain links TRBV2 with TRBJ2-7; no clear D. Germline V gene lookup returns CDR1 SNHLY and CDR2 FYNNEI. The CDR3 consists of 13 residues.

This clonotype showed up many times. V usage is TRBV29-1 and J usage is TRBJ2-7; 8 nucleotides align to TRBD1. V was pared by 3 bases and J by 3 bases, with 7 bases of the junction left unmatched. This CDR3 has 14 amino acids. Germline V lookup: CDR1 SQVTM, CDR2 ANQGSEA. The CDR3 loop is CSVEGQGAFYEQYF. The DNA for the CDR3 is TGCAGCGTTGAGGGCCAGGGGGCTTTCTACGAGCAGTACTTC.

This clonotype was seen at least ten times. The V and J genes are TRBV6-1 and TRBJ1-4; the match to TRBD1 covers 8 bases. Germline trimming cut 5 bases from V and 8 bases from J; bases unmatched to any gene: 10. Germline CDR1 is MNHNS and CDR2 is SASEGT. CDR3 length equals 15 residues. CDR3 loop: CASSWAGGAGEKLFF. The CDR3 region has the DNA TGTGCCAGCAGTTGGGCAGGGGGCGCTGGGGAAAAACTGTTTTTT.

This clonotype was counted at least ten times. The chain recombines TRBV5-5 with TRBJ2-5; D possibly matches TRBD1 or TRBD2 (5 bases each). There are 21 residues in the CDR3. Germline-derived CDR1 and CDR2 are SGHKS and YYEKEE (reference sequence). With 2 bases removed from V and 2 bases from J, the gap between germline ends came to 31 bases. The CDR3 region has the DNA TGTGCCAGCAGCTTCCGTTGGTTGGGACGTACGTGGGACCAAACGCAAGAGACCCAGTACTTC. Translated: CASSFRWLGRTWDQTQETQYF.